This TCR beta chain is from a study of OX40 agonist ivuxolimab in advanced cancers. V lost 0 bases, J lost 4 bases, and 5 bases stayed unmatched. Germline loops: CDR1 SGHTA, CDR2 FQGNSA. This CDR3 has 15 residues. Sequenced by immunoSEQ multiplex PCR; TCRdb stores in-frame clones only, minus some. This sample has about 72,000 clones; less than 90% occur once, and the top ten carry more than 0.85%. Only one count was recorded for this clone. This specimen was CD4+ or CD8+ T cells sorted from blood, taken in a trial of the OX40 agonist ivuxolimab. The receptor comes from an adult with an advanced solid tumor such as melanoma, head and neck, liver or kidney cancer. The V gene is TRBV7-2, the J gene TRBJ1-1; 7 nucleotides match TRBD1. CDR3 in DNA: TGTGCCAGCAGCTTAGCCCCAGGGGGGCGCACTGAAGCTTTCTTT. This gives the protein CASSLAPGGRTEAFF.